These 15 T cell receptor beta chains were sequenced from one sample in a study of blood T cell repertoires in COVID-19 (TCRdb year 2020). Receptor libraries were prepared by the immunoSEQ multiplex PCR assay. Here the immuneACCESS table is served through TCRdb, limited to in-frame sequences with V and J called. Missing clones are a known gap in these copies; in checked studies unresolved V genes cover under half, and the rest lacks a known reason. This sample lists roughly 96,000 clones; around 81% were detected once. The ten largest clonotypes hold roughly 4% of the sample. Input material: peripheral blood. These receptors originate from a man in his 60s with acute or convalescent COVID-19.

DNA for the CDR3: TGTGCCAGCAGTTCCGGCATCGGGGGGCCCTCCACTGAAGCTTTCTTT. Protein product: CASSSGIGGPSTEAFF. This sequence joins TRBV7-8 and TRBJ1-1; D possibly corresponds to TRBD1 (6 bases). Germline V gene sequence: CDR1 SGHVS, CDR2 FQNEAQ. The CDR3 contains 16 residues. Trimming removed 6 bases from V and 4 bases from J, with 21 bases in between.

V gene TRBV12-3 or TRBV12-4 combines with J gene TRBJ1-2, with D uncertain. Trimming removed 3 bases from V and 7 bases from J, with 9 bases in between. The CDR3 spans 12 residues. The CDR3 nucleotides read TGTGCCAGCAGTTTCGGCGGCGGTGGCTACACCTTC. Its translation is CASSFGGGGYTF.

The chain links TRBV9 to TRBJ2-1; 7 bases line up with TRBD2. Trimming at V came to 4 bases and at J to 5 bases, leaving 6 bases not matched to a gene. The CDR3 covers 14 residues. Germline V gene sequence: CDR1 SGDLS, CDR2 YYNGEE. The CDR3 sequence is CASSFGGIDNEQFF. The CDR3 nucleotides are TGTGCCAGCAGCTTCGGGGGGATCGACAATGAGCAGTTCTTC.

J is TRBJ2-3 and V is TRBV5-4; weak D call: TRBD2 (5 bases). CDR1 SGHNT and CDR2 YYREEE come from the germline V gene (reference sequence). The CDR3 sequence is 13 residues long. V dropped 6 bases and J dropped 6 bases, with 14 bases sitting between them. The CDR3 sequence is CASKPQWEDTQYF. CDR3 coding DNA: TGTGCCAGCAAGCCCCAATGGGAGGATACGCAGTATTTT.

V and J are TRBV27 and TRBJ2-3; 8 bases match TRBD2. There are 18 residues in the CDR3. The germline V gene has CDR1 MNHEY and CDR2 SMNVEV (reference sequence). J gave up 0 bases and V 5 bases, and 13 bases lay outside the gene matches. DNA for the CDR3: TGTGCCAGCAGTCACACATCTACTAGCGGAGCTAGCACAGATACGCAGTATTTT. It specifies CASSHTSTSGASTDTQYF.

This clone showed up just once. The chain is built from TRBV21-1 and TRBJ2-1; the table's D gene call, TRBD1, was not cross checked with the DNA. TRBV21-1 is marked as a pseudogene. The CDR3 runs to 15 residues. Here the CDR3 reads CASSSRTGPYNEQFF. The CDR3 nucleotides are TGTGCCAGCAGCTCCCGGACAGGACCCTACAATGAGCAGTTCTTC.

The chain employs TRBV2 and TRBJ1-6; unclear D gene. Per germline, CDR1 SNHLY and CDR2 FYNNEI. The CDR3 sequence is 15 residues long. Trimming shortened V by 1 base and J by 9 bases, and 13 bases separated the two germline ends. The CDR3 DNA reads as TGTGCCAGCAGTGAAGACGAAGCGACGTCTTCACCCCTCCACTTT. Amino acid sequence: CASSEDEATSSPLHF.

The CDR3 here is CASSPSGLSYNSPLHF. Written as DNA, the CDR3 is TGTGCCAGCAGCCCCAGTGGTTTATCCTATAATTCACCCCTCCACTTT. The J gene is TRBJ1-6, the V gene TRBV27, with D hard to call. Germline CDR1 is MNHEY and CDR2 is SMNVEV (reference sequence). V lost 6 bases, J lost 1 base, and 13 bases lay in between. The CDR3 spans 16 residues.

The chain combines TRBV16 with TRBJ1-5; 7 nucleotides align to TRBD1. With 2 bases clipped from V and 3 bases from J, the junction kept 4 bases outside the gene matches. The CDR3 runs to 15 residues. Germline V gene lookup returns CDR1 KGHSY and CDR2 FQNENV. The CDR3 region has the DNA TGTGCCAGCAGCCAAATACAGGGGTCCAATCAGCCCCAGCATTTT. Its protein is CASSQIQGSNQPQHF.

The V call is TRBV14, the J call TRBJ1-1; D unclear. This CDR3 is 12 amino acids long. CDR1 and CDR2 (germline): SGHDN, FVKESK. The V end was cut by 4 bases, the J end by 3 bases, with 6 bases between. The CDR3 protein is CASSPLHTEAFF. In nucleotides, the CDR3 is TGTGCCAGCAGCCCACTTCACACTGAAGCTTTCTTT.

J is TRBJ1-1 and V is TRBV11-3; no clear D gene. The CDR3 length is 16 residues. V lost 0 bases and J 0 bases, leaving 11 bases between the germline ends. CDR1 and CDR2 (germline): SGHNT, YENEEA. The CDR3 DNA reads as TGTGCCAGCAGCTTAGAACAGTCGTCCATGAACACTGAAGCTTTCTTT. Translation: CASSLEQSSMNTEAFF.

V and J are TRBV6-5 and TRBJ1-4, with D maybe TRBD1 (6 bases). Germline CDR1 and CDR2: MNHEY and SVGAGI. There are 14 residues in the CDR3. Trimming removed 1 base at V and 7 bases at J, with 10 bases between. The CDR3 bases are TGTGCCAGCAGTTACTTGTCAGGGGTTGAAAAACTGTTTTTT. Residues: CASSYLSGVEKLFF.

This rearrangement joins TRBV9 to TRBJ2-1, with 9 nucleotides matching TRBD2. Unmatched junction bases numbered 6, after V lost 0 bases and J lost 8 bases. The CDR3 has 15 residues. CDR1 and CDR2 from the germline V gene are SGDLS and YYNGEE. In DNA form, the CDR3 reads TGTGCCAGCAGCGTAGTTAGCGGGAGTACCCATGAGCAGTTCTTC. Amino acids: CASSVVSGSTHEQFF.

CDR3 nucleotide sequence: TGCGCCAGCAGTCGTGGCAAACGCCGTTCACCCCTCCACTTT. Residues: CASSRGKRRSPLHF. V is TRBV23-1 and J is TRBJ1-6; D gene ambiguous. TRBV23-1 is recorded as an ORF, its role being uncertain. V was shortened by 4 bases and J by 9 bases, with 13 bases between the two germline ends. The CDR3 is 14 residues long.

The rearrangement uses TRBV27 and TRBJ2-2; possible D gene TRBD1, 6 bases. This CDR3 comprises 14 residues. The ends were cut back, 8 bases at V and 6 bases at J, with 16 bases in the middle. Per germline, CDR1 MNHEY and CDR2 SMNVEV (reference sequence). CDR3 residues: CASGRPGVAGELFF. For the CDR3, the DNA is TGTGCCAGCGGGCGACCAGGGGTAGCCGGGGAGCTGTTTTTT.